This passage covers 21 T cell receptor beta chains from one sample sequenced in a study of T cell repertoires in cytomegalovirus infection. MiXCR was run by TCRdb on the reads, yielding one entry per CDR3 protein. The sample yields approximately 130,000 distinct CDR3 sequences, more than 20% seen once. Their cognate antigens are unknown. What was sequenced was PBMCs, sequenced either directly or after in vitro stimulation (not recorded which). The receptors were gathered from a human donor in good health (CMV status not recorded). Some clones in this sample may be carry-over from other donors' samples.

The J gene is TRBJ2-7, the V gene TRBV12-3 or TRBV12-4, with a tentative D call TRBD1 (7 bases). There are 15 residues in the CDR3. Trimming stripped 3 bases from V and 3 bases from J, with 15 bases between. DNA for the CDR3: TGTGCCAGCAGTTTTGGACAGGTGGGGGGCTACGAGCAGTACTTC. Translating it yields CASSFGQVGGYEQYF.

The gene calls are TRBV29-1 and TRBJ2-5; 9 nucleotides line up with TRBD1. Germline V lookup: CDR1 SQVTM, CDR2 ANQGSEA. V lost 3 bases and J lost 5; bases outside the gene matches: 13. The CDR3 is 16 amino acids. The CDR3 region has the DNA TGCAGCGTTGATGGGACAGGGTCGTCTCGTACGGAGACCCAGTACTTC. Protein sequence: CSVDGTGSSRTETQYF.

This clonotype was seen ten or more times. This rearrangement joins TRBV7-2 to TRBJ2-1, with TRBD2 identical over 11 bases. The germline gives CDR1 SGHTA, CDR2 FQGNSA. The V and J ends lost 5 bases and 8 bases, in that order; junction bases with no gene match: 11. CDR3 length: 16 residues. This CDR3 reads CASSPRLAGGTDEQFF. The DNA for the CDR3 is TGTGCCAGCAGCCCTCGCCTAGCGGGAGGAACGGATGAGCAGTTCTTC. The variable domain in full, completed from reference TRBV7-2 and TRBJ2-1, reads GAGVSQSPSNKVTEKGKDVELRCDPISGHTALYWYRQSLGQGLEFLIYFQGNSAPDKSGLPSDRFSAERTGGSVSTLTIQRTQQEDSAVYLCASSPRLAGGTDEQFFGPGTRLTVL.

In its sample, this clonotype was seen a few times. The genes are TRBV10-3 and TRBJ2-1; D unresolved. The V end lost 3 bases, the J end lost 7 bases, and 16 bases lay between the germline ends. CDR1 and CDR2 (germline): ENHRY, SYGVKD. This CDR3 comprises 15 residues. The CDR3 DNA follows: TGTGCCATCAGTGACAGGCCCCCACTCCTGAATGAGCAGTTCTTC. Protein sequence: CAISDRPPLLNEQFF.

This clonotype has a count of ten or more. The rearrangement joins TRBV7-2 to TRBJ2-5, with D unresolved. Between the trimmed V and J ends, which lost 1 base and 5 bases, there was a span of 8 bases. CDR1 and CDR2 from the germline V gene are SGHTA and FQGNSA. CDR3 length: 13 residues. The CDR3 sequence: CASSLDLRETQYF. The CDR3 coding sequence is TGTGCCAGCAGCTTAGACCTCAGGGAGACCCAGTACTTC.

The chain uses TRBV7-2 and TRBJ1-5, with D uncertain. Trimming took 1 base from V and 2 from J, leaving 9 bases between them. Germline V gene sequence: CDR1 SGHTA, CDR2 FQGNSA. The CDR3 length is 15 residues. In nucleotides, the CDR3 is TGTGCCAGCAGCTTAGAATCATATGGCAATCAGCCCCAGCATTTT. This translates into CASSLESYGNQPQHF. Variable domain in full (rest from reference TRBV7-2 and TRBJ1-5): GAGVSQSPSNKVTEKGKDVELRCDPISGHTALYWYRQSLGQGLEFLIYFQGNSAPDKSGLPSDRFSAERTGGSVSTLTIQRTQQEDSAVYLCASSLESYGNQPQHFGDGTRLSIL.

The rearrangement uses TRBV10-3 and TRBJ1-2, with D uncertain. V gave up 2 bases and J gave up 2 bases, with 15 bases separating them. The length of the CDR3 is 16 residues. CDR1 is ENHRY and CDR2 is SYGVKD in the germline V gene. DNA for the CDR3: TGTGCCATCAGTGAGAACCCCCTGCAGTCCAACTATGGCTACACCTTC. Translating it yields CAISENPLQSNYGYTF.

The chain couples TRBV28 to TRBJ1-2, with D perhaps matching TRBD1 (5 bases). Germline CDR1 reads MDHEN; CDR2 reads SYDVKM. The CDR3 extends over 13 amino acids. Trimming took 5 bases from V and 6 from J, leaving 13 bases between them. CDR3 bases: TGTGCCAGCAGTCCGGGGGGTTGGGATGGCTACACCTTC. Its translation: CASSPGGWDGYTF.

This clonotype appeared a few times. This CDR3 reads CASSLVGTTTANTEAFF. CDR3 DNA sequence: TGTGCCAGCAGCTTAGTTGGGACAACAACAGCAAACACTGAAGCTTTCTTT. The chain uses TRBV7-9 and TRBJ1-1, with D maybe TRBD1 (6 bases). V was cut by 1 base and J by 2 bases, with 17 bases left in between. The CDR3 is 17 amino acids. Germline loops: CDR1 SEHNR, CDR2 FQNEAQ (reference sequence).

This clonotype was observed many times. The chain carries TRBV28 and TRBJ2-7; tentatively, D is TRBD2 (5 bases). The CDR3 is 16 residues long. V was trimmed by 7 bases and J by 0 bases, leaving 19 bases between them. Germline loops: CDR1 MDHEN, CDR2 SYDVKM. The CDR3 DNA follows: TGTGCCAGCACCCCCGACGTGGAAGGGAGCTCCTACGAGCAGTACTTC. Its translation is CASTPDVEGSSYEQYF.

This clonotype is a singleton in its sample. V gene TRBV30 combines with J gene TRBJ1-1; possibly TRBD1 for D (5 bases). CDR1 and CDR2 (germline): GTSNPN, SVGIG (reference sequence). Trimming cost V 2 bases and J 2 bases, with 18 bases left between them. The CDR3 runs to 16 residues. CDR3 loop: CAWSPVRLGGNTEAFF. CDR3 bases: TGTGCCTGGAGTCCAGTCCGGTTGGGGGGTAACACTGAAGCTTTCTTT.

About this clonotype itself: A much larger clone differs by one base, so this may be a read error. V gene TRBV15 combines with J gene TRBJ2-7, with D uncertain. The CDR3 runs 14 residues. CDR1 is LNHNV, CDR2 YYDKDF, per germline (reference sequence). CDR3: CAASIPSNNYEQYF. The DNA of the CDR3 is TGTGCCGCCAGCATACCTTCGAATAACTACGAGCAGTACTTC.

This clonotype came up a few times. The chain couples TRBV2 to TRBJ1-5, with D possibly matching TRBD1 (5 bases). CDR3 length equals 16 residues. Trimming removed 6 bases from V and 2 bases from J, with 17 bases in between. The germline CDR1 and CDR2 sequences are SNHLY and FYNNEI. CDR3 sequence reads: CASSSLGGLGNQPQHF. The CDR3 coding sequence is TGTGCCAGCAGCTCCTTGGGGGGTCTGGGCAATCAGCCCCAGCATTTT.

The CDR3, as DNA: TGTGCCAGCAGCTCCCCTAGAGCAGATACGCAGTATTTT. It encodes CASSSPRADTQYF. The genes are TRBV7-9 and TRBJ2-3; D ambiguous. Per the germline V gene, CDR1 is SEHNR and CDR2 is FQNEAQ (reference sequence). CDR3 length equals 13 residues. The ends were cut back, 4 bases at V and 4 bases at J, with 9 bases in the middle.

The rearrangement uses TRBV10-3 and TRBJ2-2; 8 bases match TRBD2. From germline, CDR1 is ENHRY and CDR2 SYGVKD. J gave up 2 bases and V 0 bases, and 2 bases lay outside the gene matches. The CDR3 covers 16 residues. CDR3 sequence reads: CAISESSGSNTGELFF. CDR3 sequence (DNA): TGTGCCATCAGTGAGTCGAGCGGGAGTAACACCGGGGAGCTGTTTTTT.

J is TRBJ1-1 and V is TRBV6-5; maybe TRBD1 (5 bases). Germline lookup yields CDR1 MNHEY and CDR2 SVGAGI. V lost 4 bases and J lost 7, with 16 bases in between. The CDR3 contains 14 residues. CDR3 sequence: CASSSPGTGIEAFF. Written as DNA, the CDR3 is TGTGCCAGCAGTTCCCCCGGGACGGGGATTGAAGCTTTCTTT.

This clonotype has at least ten counts. The rearrangement links TRBV7-2 to TRBJ2-3, with 7 bases matching TRBD1. The trim removed 5 bases at V and 7 bases at J, leaving 12 bases unmatched. CDR3 length equals 15 residues. Germline assignment: CDR1 SGHTA and CDR2 FQGNSA. CDR3 residues: CASSLSATGPNTQYF. CDR3 in DNA: TGTGCCAGCAGCCTATCAGCGACAGGGCCGAATACGCAGTATTTT.

The chain joins TRBV20-1 to TRBJ1-1; the D gene is possibly TRBD1 (6 bases). The V gene lost 0 bases and the J gene lost 6 bases, with 8 bases spanning the gap. The germline CDR1 and CDR2 sequences are DFQATT and SNEGSKA (reference sequence). This CDR3 contains 12 residues. The CDR3 DNA sequence: TGCAGTGCTAGAGACAGGGGCGCTGAAGCTTTCTTT. Its translation: CSARDRGAEAFF.

This clonotype has ten or more counts. V is TRBV4-1 and J is TRBJ2-1; D ambiguous. V lost 1 base and J 6 bases, leaving 13 bases between the germline ends. Germline V gene lookup returns CDR1 MGHRA and CDR2 YSYEKL. This CDR3 has 15 residues. CDR3 DNA sequence: TGCGCCAGCAGCCAAGCGGCGCGGAGCTTCAATGAGCAGTTCTTC. This gives the protein CASSQAARSFNEQFF.

There are a few counts of this clonotype. The chain carries TRBV7-2 and TRBJ2-1; 8 bases line up with TRBD2. This CDR3 has 15 residues. Losses at the gene ends were 2 bases for V and 7 bases for J; bases not matched to a gene: 7. Germline V gives CDR1 SGHTA, CDR2 FQGNSA. The CDR3 DNA reads as TGTGCCAGCAGCTTATTAGTAGCGGGGTCAAATGAGCAGTTCTTC. Its translation is CASSLLVAGSNEQFF. The full variable domain, with the rest looked up from reference TRBV7-2 and TRBJ2-1, is GAGVSQSPSNKVTEKGKDVELRCDPISGHTALYWYRQSLGQGLEFLIYFQGNSAPDKSGLPSDRFSAERTGGSVSTLTIQRTQQEDSAVYLCASSLLVAGSNEQFFGPGTRLTVL.

Only one count was recorded for this clonotype. V and J are TRBV6-2 or TRBV6-3 and TRBJ2-2; perhaps TRBD1 as D (5 bases). Germline values: CDR1 MNHEY, CDR2 SVGEGT. The CDR3 runs 16 residues. Between the trimmed V and J ends, which lost 8 bases and 4 bases, there was a span of 20 bases. CDR3 bases: TGTGCCAGCTTTAGCCGGCAGGGTCAGGGCACCGGGGAGCTGTTTTTT. It yields the protein CASFSRQGQGTGELFF.